This TCR beta chain was found in a study of T cell responses to AZD1222 COVID-19 vaccine. Findings of the study overall: Unmutated regions of variants are reportedly targeted by nearly half of spike-specific TCRs. Just 5 to 7 AZD1222 recipients were seropositive at baseline.

For this clone: No antigen is known for it.

The repertoire was sequenced with immunoSEQ multiplex PCR; TCRdb's copy has only in-frame clones and lacks some. The table has around 140,000 clones, roughly 85% seen once. V shed 1 base and J shed 1 base, with 8 bases lying between them. The CDR3 extends over 14 amino acids. Germline CDR1 and CDR2: SGHTS and YDEGEE. The TCR sequence derives from an adult who received the MenACWY meningococcal vaccine as a control. This chain joins TRBV5-8 and TRBJ2-5, with a weak D call TRBD2 (6 bases). The input for sequencing was peripheral blood, taken 28 days after the second dose of the MenACWY control vaccine. CDR3 protein: CASSLMGGQETQYF. The CDR3 DNA sequence: TGTGCCAGCAGCTTGATGGGGGGCCAAGAGACCCAGTACTTC.